Listed below are T cell receptor beta chains from one sample, sequenced in a study of CD8 T cells in ankylosing spondylitis. Each CDR3 protein is one row after TCRdb ran MiXCR on the 5' RACE reads. The profile shows about 240,000 distinct CDR3 sequences, under 12% of them singletons. Input material: blood, either unsorted or a sorted T cell fraction (not recorded which). These receptors were taken from a male donor with ankylosing spondylitis or in good health (not recorded which). Both conserved end residues are part of each CDR3. D genes are given only for firm matches. Clone size is not always given. Where it is, it says once, few, many or a class for expanded clones.

D gene	clone size	V gene	J gene	CDR3 protein	CDR3 DNA
TRBD2	many	TRBV18	TRBJ2-1	CASSAGAGLVTDGQFF	TGTGCCAGCTCCGCCGGAGCGGGACTAGTGACGGATGGGCAGTTCTTC
TRBD2	few	TRBV12-3/TRBV12-4	TRBJ2-3	CASSQAGLASTDTQYF	TGTGCCAGCAGTCAAGCGGGACTAGCGAGTACAGATACGCAGTATTTT
.	many	TRBV3-1	TRBJ1-5	CASSRKPYSNQPQHF	TGTGCCAGCAGCCGAAAGCCATATAGCAATCAGCCCCAGCATTTT
TRBD2	many	TRBV12-3/TRBV12-4	TRBJ2-3	CASGPRSGGNTDTQYF	TGTGCCAGCGGTCCCCGGAGCGGGGGGAACACAGATACGCAGTATTTT
TRBD2	many	TRBV10-3	TRBJ2-1	CAIRETLAGGHNEQFF	TGTGCCATCAGAGAGACTCTAGCGGGGGGCCACAATGAGCAGTTCTTC
TRBD2	many	TRBV5-1	TRBJ2-1	CASSLAKREGYNEQFF	TGCGCCAGCAGCTTGGCCAAGCGGGAGGGTTACAATGAGCAGTTCTTC
TRBD1	many	TRBV30	TRBJ2-1	CAWSVLHGQGGGRNEQFF	TGTGCCTGGAGTGTACTGCATGGACAGGGGGGAGGACGGAATGAGCAGTTCTTC
.	many	TRBV3-1	TRBJ1-1	CASSQDLTLPKGVRAFF	TGTGCCAGCAGCCAAGATCTAACACTACCAAAGGGTGTCCGAGCTTTCTTT
.	few	TRBV5-1	TRBJ1-2	CASSLAGPGNYGYTF	TGCGCCAGCAGCTTGGCTGGGCCAGGCAACTATGGCTACACCTTC
TRBD2	many	TRBV29-1	TRBJ2-1	CSVGSVELLAGGNEQFF	TGCAGCGTTGGATCCGTGGAACTGTTAGCGGGAGGCAATGAGCAGTTCTTC
.	many	TRBV10-2	TRBJ1-1	CASTEWGTGLMNTEAFF	TGCGCCAGCACTGAATGGGGAACAGGCCTCATGAACACTGAAGCTTTCTTT
TRBD1	many	TRBV5-1	TRBJ1-6	CASSPAGTGFNSPLHF	TGCGCCAGCAGCCCAGCTGGGACAGGCTTCAATTCACCCCTCCACTTT
.	few	TRBV6-5	TRBJ2-3	CASSYSTGLSTDTQYF	TGTGCCAGCAGTTACTCCACGGGCCTTAGCACAGATACGCAGTATTTT
.	many	TRBV10-3	TRBJ1-2	CAISDGTVYGYTF	TGTGCCATCAGTGATGGGACGGTCTATGGCTACACCTTC
.	few	TRBV5-1	TRBJ2-7	CASSLDLASEQYF	TGCGCCAGCAGCTTGGACCTAGCAAGCGAGCAGTACTTC
.	many	TRBV20-1	TRBJ1-3	CSATRSSGNTIYF	TGCAGTGCCACACGGAGCTCTGGAAACACCATATATTTT
TRBD1	many	TRBV20-1	TRBJ1-1	CSARVRDRGWNTEAFF	TGCAGTGCTAGAGTGCGGGACAGGGGATGGAACACTGAAGCTTTCTTT
.	.	TRBV7-9	TRBJ1-1	CASSLAGGTETFF	TGTGCCAGCAGCTTAGCGGGGGGGACTGAAACTTTCTTT
TRBD2	many	TRBV20-1	TRBJ2-3	CSAFTSGADTQYF	TGCAGTGCTTTTACTAGCGGGGCAGATACGCAGTATTTT
TRBD1	few	TRBV25-1	TRBJ2-3	CASSDEGAGQGGTDTQYF	TGTGCCAGCAGTGATGAGGGAGCGGGACAGGGGGGCACAGATACGCAGTATTTT
.	many	TRBV29-1	TRBJ2-1	CSVEPARGSGVNEQFF	TGCAGCGTTGAACCAGCCAGAGGTTCCGGGGTAAATGAGCAGTTCTTC
.	many	TRBV11-2	TRBJ2-5	CASSLGTLAVKETQYF	TGTGCCAGCAGCTTAGGGACTTTAGCGGTGAAAGAGACCCAGTACTTC
.	few	TRBV3-1	TRBJ2-7	CASSQEGSFSYEQYF	TGTGCCAGCAGCCAAGAGGGGTCGTTCTCCTACGAGCAGTACTTC
.	many	TRBV5-1	TRBJ2-2	CASSFGEPNTGELFF	TGCGCCAGCAGCTTCGGCGAGCCGAACACCGGGGAGCTGTTTTTT
.	many	TRBV12-3/TRBV12-4	TRBJ2-7	CASSSTSQDSPYEQYF	TGTGCCAGCAGTTCCACTAGCCAAGATAGCCCCTACGAGCAGTACTTC
.	many	TRBV12-3/TRBV12-4	TRBJ2-1	CASSLLSSYNEQFF	TGTGCCAGCAGTTTACTCAGCTCCTACAATGAGCAGTTCTTC
.	many	TRBV18	TRBJ2-7	CASSATGSEQYF	TGTGCCAGCTCAGCTACAGGGAGCGAGCAGTACTTC
.	many	TRBV7-2	TRBJ2-3	CASSLGFTDTQYF	TGTGCCAGCAGCTTAGGGTTTACAGATACGCAGTATTTT
.	.	TRBV7-9	TRBJ2-2	CASSLGRAPGELFF	TGTGCCAGCAGCTTAGGCAGGGCACCCGGGGAGCTGTTTTTT
.	many	TRBV25-1	TRBJ2-1	CATRALTRSGNEQFF	TGTGCCACCAGAGCCCTGACCCGGTCTGGGAATGAGCAGTTCTTC
.	many	TRBV3-1	TRBJ1-1	CASSHRPNSEAFF	TGTGCCAGCAGCCATCGCCCGAACAGTGAAGCTTTCTTT
TRBD1	many	TRBV6-1	TRBJ1-4	CASSSIIQGNEKLFF	TGTGCCAGCAGCTCTATAATACAGGGGAATGAAAAACTGTTTTTT
.	.	TRBV5-4	TRBJ2-3	CASSLDNGGDTQYF	TGTGCCAGCAGCTTGGACAACGGGGGAGATACGCAGTATTTT
.	few	TRBV5-1	TRBJ2-3	CASSLIGSSYGDTQYF	TGCGCCAGCAGCTTAATCGGGTCGAGCTATGGCGATACGCAGTATTTT
.	many	TRBV10-3	TRBJ2-3	CAITGDITDTQYF	TGTGCCATCACGGGGGACATCACAGATACGCAGTATTTT
.	many	TRBV5-1	TRBJ2-1	CASSSRGPNSYNEQFF	TGCGCCAGCAGCTCCCGGGGCCCAAACTCCTACAATGAGCAGTTCTTC
.	many	TRBV25-1	TRBJ2-3	CASSEKTLPNRPVPTDTQYF	TGTGCCAGCAGTGAGAAAACGCTGCCAAACAGGCCAGTACCCACAGATACGCAGTATTTT
.	many	TRBV12-3/TRBV12-4	TRBJ1-1	CASNRPGNTEAFF	TGTGCCAGCAACCGACCTGGGAACACTGAAGCTTTCTTT
.	.	TRBV25-1	TRBJ2-1	CASSESRQIYNEQFF	TGTGCCAGCAGTGAATCAAGGCAGATCTACAATGAGCAGTTCTTC
.	many	TRBV6-6	TRBJ2-7	CASSYQQSEQYF	TGTGCCAGCAGTTACCAACAATCAGAGCAGTACTTC
.	many	TRBV30	TRBJ2-1	CASKVRVEQFF	TGTGCCTCTAAAGTCAGGGTTGAGCAGTTCTTC
.	.	TRBV7-2	TRBJ1-5	CASSFSGTDSQPQHF	TGTGCCAGCAGCTTCTCCGGGACCGACAGTCAGCCCCAGCATTTT
TRBD2	many	TRBV6-5	TRBJ2-3	CASSLQDGRVSDTQYF	TGTGCCAGCAGTCTACAGGATGGGAGGGTTAGCGATACGCAGTATTTT
TRBD1	.	TRBV30	TRBJ1-4	CAWSFSGGSTNEKLFF	TGTGCCTGGAGTTTTTCAGGGGGGAGCACTAATGAAAAACTGTTTTTT
.	.	TRBV6-1	TRBJ1-1	CASSAPGTTNTEAFF	TGTGCCAGCAGCGCCCCCGGGACGACGAACACTGAAGCTTTCTTT
.	many	TRBV10-3	TRBJ1-5	CATAQGPSNQPQHF	TGTGCCACGGCTCAGGGGCCTAGCAATCAGCCCCAGCATTTT
TRBD1	many	TRBV12-3/TRBV12-4	TRBJ1-5	CASRLQGDSNQPQHF	TGTGCCAGCAGACTTCAGGGGGATAGCAATCAGCCCCAGCATTTT
.	few	TRBV6-5	TRBJ1-1	CASSFNMSRGGTEAFF	TGTGCCAGCAGTTTTAACATGAGCAGGGGAGGCACTGAAGCTTTCTTT
TRBD1	few	TRBV19	TRBJ1-5	CASSASGQSKYSNQPQHF	TGTGCCAGTAGCGCCTCGGGACAGTCCAAATACAGCAATCAGCCCCAGCATTTT
TRBD1	many	TRBV20-1	TRBJ1-1	CSAGTGGTAEAFF	TGCAGTGCTGGAACAGGGGGTACTGCTGAAGCTTTCTTT
.	.	TRBV20-1	TRBJ2-3	CSASGGGDSTDAQYF	TGCAGTGCTTCTGGGGGCGGAGATAGCACAGATGCGCAGTATTTT
TRBD1	many	TRBV10-3	TRBJ1-3	CAISESQGALGNTIYF	TGTGCCATCAGTGAGTCTCAGGGGGCGCTTGGAAACACCATATATTTT
.	many	TRBV12-3/TRBV12-4	TRBJ2-7	CASASGVPYEQYF	TGTGCCAGCGCCTCAGGGGTCCCCTACGAGCAGTACTTC
TRBD2	once	TRBV7-9	TRBJ2-1	CASSVGASGGNEQFF	TGTGCCAGCAGCGTCGGGGCTTCGGGGGGGAATGAGCAGTTCTTC
TRBD2	few	TRBV3-1	TRBJ2-5	CASSDMTSGKGETQYF	TGTGCCAGCAGCGACATGACTAGCGGAAAGGGGGAGACCCAGTACTTC
.	many	TRBV12-3/TRBV12-4	TRBJ2-3	CASRGTDTQYF	TGTGCCAGCAGAGGGACAGATACGCAGTATTTT
.	few	TRBV11-1	TRBJ1-1	CASSHIPLKGEVDTEAFF	TGTGCCAGCAGCCATATTCCTTTAAAAGGGGAGGTTGACACTGAAGCTTTCTTT
.	many	TRBV20-1	TRBJ2-7	CSALTAATSSYEQYF	TGCAGTGCCCTGACTGCGGCTACTAGCTCCTACGAGCAGTACTTC